A single sample is the source of the 4 T cell receptor beta chains below, sequenced in a study of cytomegalovirus exposure and HLA in healthy donors. A multiplex PCR was run with 60 Vbeta primers and 13 Jbeta primers. Here immunoSEQ multiplex PCR was the method, and the copy in TCRdb shows in-frame clones only, minus some. The table lists 150,000 to 180,000 clones, roughly 77% of them singletons. The source material was PBMCs. These TCRs come from a man under 40 in good health and CMV-seropositive.

The V call is TRBV2, the J call TRBJ1-5; TRBD1 is a possible D gene (5 bases). V lost 5 bases and J lost 0, with 11 bases in between. The length of the CDR3 is 15 residues. Germline-derived CDR1 and CDR2 are SNHLY and FYNNEI. The CDR3, as DNA: TGTGCCAGCAGTTCACAGGCATATAGCAATCAGCCCCAGCATTTT. Translating it yields CASSSQAYSNQPQHF.

The rearrangement links TRBV6-5 to TRBJ1-2, with TRBD1 matching over 7 bases. This CDR3 comprises 13 residues. Trimming cost V 5 bases and J 12 bases; bases outside gene matches: 12. Germline lookup yields CDR1 MNHEY and CDR2 SVGAGI. CDR3 in DNA: TGTGCCAGCAGTCCCACTGACAGGGATGGTCACACCTTC. It translates to CASSPTDRDGHTF.

The gene calls are TRBV7-3 and TRBJ2-1; the D gene is possibly TRBD1 (6 bases). This CDR3 spans 15 amino acids. Trimming stripped 2 bases from V and 5 bases from J, with 13 bases between. The germline CDR1 and CDR2 sequences are SGHTA and FQGTGA. CDR3 DNA sequence: TGTGCCAGCAGCTTAGGGCAGGGGCCCCACAATGAGCAGTTCTTC. This translates into CASSLGQGPHNEQFF.

V and J are TRBV21-1 and TRBJ2-6; the table assigns TRBD2, which was not confirmed against the DNA. TRBV21-1 is a documented pseudogene. The CDR3 sequence is 21 residues long. Here the CDR3 DNA reads TGTGCCAGCACCCCAGTTCGGGTCGGCGGCAGACCGAACTCTGGGGCCAACGTCCTGACTTTC. Residues: CASTPVRVGGRPNSGANVLTF.